These 23 T cell receptor beta chains were all obtained from the same sample, sequenced in a study of CD8+ T cells in alopecia areata. Reverse transcription of extracted RNA yielded cDNA, which provided the sequencing template. Clones were sequenced by immunoSEQ multiplex PCR, and TCRdb holds only the in-frame ones, with some missing. Here the sample spans 150,000 to 200,000 clones, 50% to 70% being singletons. As to treatment: oral pan-JAK inhibitor, 5-10 mg twice daily. The sample was CD4+ T cells sorted from blood, taken around week 50, from a patient treated with tofacitinib. Source of these receptors: a human donor with alopecia areata.

This clone was counted at least ten times. This rearrangement joins TRBV7-2 to TRBJ1-6, with D possibly matching TRBD1 (5 bases). Germline values: CDR1 SGHTA, CDR2 FQGNSA. Trimming removed 5 bases at V and 7 bases at J, with 21 bases between. This CDR3 spans 17 amino acids. CDR3 sequence reads: CASSPRLGAAGNSPLHF. Written as DNA, the CDR3 is TGTGCCAGCAGCCCAAGGCTCGGGGCGGCGGGGAATTCACCCCTCCACTTT.

This rearrangement joins TRBV2 to TRBJ2-5; no firm D call. CDR1 and CDR2 (germline): SNHLY, FYNNEI. V lost 4 bases and J 1 base, leaving 4 bases between the germline ends. This CDR3 is 12 amino acids long. The DNA of the CDR3 is TGTGCCAGCAGTGGTCTCCAAGAGACCCAGTACTTC. Protein sequence: CASSGLQETQYF.

This clone was seen only a few times. The same CDR3 arises from other DNA sequences in this sample as well. The V gene is TRBV9, the J gene TRBJ2-5, with D uncertain. The V end lost 3 bases, the J end lost 4 bases, and 7 bases lay between the germline ends. Germline V gene sequence: CDR1 SGDLS, CDR2 YYNGEE. The CDR3 is made up of 12 amino acids. CDR3 DNA: TGTGCCAGCAGCGCCCAAGGAGAGACCCAGTACTTC. It yields the protein CASSAQGETQYF.

In this sample, this clone turned up a few times. The rearrangement links TRBV29-1 to TRBJ2-4; D may be TRBD2 (8 bases). This CDR3 region has 15 residues. V dropped 6 bases and J dropped 3 bases, with 18 bases sitting between them. Germline values: CDR1 SQVTM, CDR2 ANQGSEA. CDR3 protein: CSVQEGAGGKNIQYF. The CDR3 region has the DNA TGCAGCGTCCAGGAGGGGGCGGGAGGCAAAAACATTCAGTACTTC.

The V and J genes are TRBV7-9 and TRBJ1-1; TRBD1 is a possible D gene (6 bases). The CDR3 is 15 residues long. Germline loops: CDR1 SEHNR, CDR2 FQNEAQ (reference sequence). V lost 1 base, J lost 1 base, and 10 bases lay in between. The CDR3 coding sequence is TGTGCCAGCAGCTTAGACGGGACACAGAACACTGAAGCTTTCTTT. This codes for CASSLDGTQNTEAFF.

The chain is built from TRBV11-1 and TRBJ2-1; TRBD2 matches at 9 bases. Germline V gene lookup returns CDR1 SGHAT and CDR2 FQDESV (reference sequence). This CDR3 spans 17 amino acids. V lost 5 bases, J lost 3 bases, and 11 bases stayed unmatched. DNA for the CDR3: TGTGCCAGCAGCCCCGAGGGGCGGGGGGGCTTCTACAATGAGCAGTTCTTC. This sequence encodes CASSPEGRGGFYNEQFF.

For the CDR3, the DNA is TGCAGCGTTGAGGGGCTCACCTACGAGCAGTACTTC. Residues: CSVEGLTYEQYF. This chain uses TRBV29-1 with TRBJ2-7; D possibly corresponds to TRBD1 (5 bases). The V and J ends lost 3 bases and 2 bases respectively, with 8 bases between them. From germline, CDR1 is SQVTM and CDR2 ANQGSEA. This CDR3 region has 12 residues.

The chain is built from TRBV29-1 and TRBJ1-6; possible D gene TRBD1, 6 bases. Trimming removed 6 bases at V and 2 bases at J, with 11 bases between. Germline CDR1 and CDR2: SQVTM and ANQGSEA. The CDR3 consists of 14 residues. The CDR3 coding sequence is TGCAGCGTCCAACAGGGTCCCTATAATTCACCCCTCCACTTT. This codes for CSVQQGPYNSPLHF.

The chain is built from TRBV4-1 and TRBJ2-6; D call uncertain. Between the trimmed V and J ends, which lost 1 base and 2 bases, there was a span of 6 bases. The germline V gene encodes CDR1 MGHRA and CDR2 YSYEKL. The length of the CDR3 is 15 residues. CDR3 sequence reads: CASSQATAGANVLTF. CDR3 nucleotides: TGCGCCAGCAGCCAAGCTACAGCTGGGGCCAACGTCCTGACTTTC.

The V call is TRBV2, the J call TRBJ1-5; tentatively, D is TRBD1 (6 bases). This CDR3 spans 14 amino acids. CDR1 SNHLY and CDR2 FYNNEI come from the germline V gene. The ends were cut back, 1 base at V and 2 bases at J, with 6 bases in the middle. Here the CDR3 reads CASSEDRGNQPQHF. In nucleotides, the CDR3 is TGTGCCAGCAGTGAAGACAGGGGCAATCAGCCCCAGCATTTT.

The chain uses TRBV28 and TRBJ2-7; the D gene is possibly TRBD1 (6 bases). Trimming shortened V by 5 bases and J by 3 bases, and 17 bases separated the two germline ends. In germline, CDR1 is MDHEN, CDR2 SYDVKM. The CDR3 loop spans 15 amino acids. CDR3: CASSRKQGYIYEQYF. The CDR3 DNA reads TGTGCCAGCAGTAGAAAACAGGGATACATCTACGAGCAGTACTTC.

The chain employs TRBV5-1 and TRBJ2-5, with D perhaps matching TRBD1 or TRBD2 (5 bases each). This CDR3 has 15 residues. The germline V gene encodes CDR1 SGHRS and CDR2 YFSETQ. V was cut by 9 bases and J by 1 base, with 19 bases left in between. The DNA for the CDR3 is TGCGCCACCAGGCCGGGGCAGAGGTTCCAAGAGACCCAGTACTTC. Translation gives CATRPGQRFQETQYF. The full variable domain, rest sourced from reference TRBV5-1 and TRBJ2-5, is KAGVTQTPRYLIKTRGQQVTLSCSPISGHRSVSWYQQTPGQGLQFLFEYFSETQRNKGNFPGRFSGRQFSNSRSEMNVSTLELGDSALYLCATRPGQRFQETQYFGPGTRLLVL.

J is TRBJ1-6 and V is TRBV5-4; D gene unclear. Between the trimmed V and J ends, which lost 6 bases and 8 bases, there was a span of 15 bases. The CDR3 is 14 residues long. In germline, CDR1 is SGHNT, CDR2 YYREEE (reference sequence). The CDR3 loop reads CASTLWATDSPLHF. The CDR3 bases are TGTGCCAGCACCCTCTGGGCCACCGATTCACCCCTCCACTTT. Based on the CDR3 plus reference TRBV5-4 and TRBJ1-6, the full variable domain is ETGVTQSPTHLIKTRGQQVTLRCSSQSGHNTVSWYQQALGQGPQFIFQYYREEENGRGNFPPRFSGLQFPNYSSELNVNALELDDSALYLCASTLWATDSPLHFGNGTRLTVT.

CDR3 bases: TGCAGCGTCTCCTCGGGCACTGAAGCTTTCTTT. It yields the protein CSVSSGTEAFF. The rearrangement links TRBV29-1 to TRBJ1-1; D is unresolved. Germline CDR1 and CDR2: SQVTM and ANQGSEA. The CDR3 has 11 residues. V lost 6 bases, J lost 4 bases, and 9 bases lay in between.

This sequence joins TRBV7-2 and TRBJ2-3; the match to TRBD1 covers 9 bases. J gave up 6 bases and V 6 bases, and 22 bases lay outside the gene matches. The CDR3 has 19 residues. Germline CDR1 and CDR2: SGHTA and FQGNSA. CDR3 DNA: TGTGCCAGCAGGCCCTCCACCGTCCCGGGACAGGGAACGCGGGATACGCAGTATTTT. Amino acids: CASRPSTVPGQGTRDTQYF.

The chain employs TRBV30 and TRBJ1-5; D might be TRBD1 (5 bases). This CDR3 region has 14 residues. CDR1 is GTSNPN, CDR2 SVGIG, per germline (reference sequence). Trimming removed 1 base at V and 4 bases at J, with 11 bases between. This CDR3 reads CAWSARGGNQPQHF. CDR3 in DNA: TGTGCCTGGAGTGCCCGCGGGGGAAATCAGCCCCAGCATTTT.

J is TRBJ1-5 and V is TRBV19; D gene ambiguous. The V gene lost 5 bases and the J gene lost 3 bases, with 14 bases spanning the gap. The germline V gene encodes CDR1 LNHDA and CDR2 SQIVND (reference sequence). This CDR3 is built from 15 residues. For the CDR3, the DNA is TGTGCCAGTAGTGCCCGCCGGGGTACCAATCAGCCCCAGCATTTT. Residues: CASSARRGTNQPQHF.

The chain joins TRBV2 to TRBJ1-5; no definite D call. V was pared by 5 bases and J by 5 bases, with 10 bases between. Germline CDR1 is SNHLY and CDR2 is FYNNEI. This CDR3 is built from 13 residues. The CDR3 DNA sequence: TGTGCCAGCAGTTCAACGAGGGATCAGCCCCAGCATTTT. It translates to CASSSTRDQPQHF.

The chain couples TRBV15 to TRBJ2-7; perhaps TRBD2 as D (6 bases). The CDR3 sequence is 14 residues long. Germline values: CDR1 LNHNV, CDR2 YYDKDF (reference sequence). The V end lost 1 base, the J end lost 3 bases, and 10 bases lay between the germline ends. The CDR3 DNA follows: TGTGCCACCAGCAGAGCGGGGGACCTCTACGAGCAGTACTTC. This sequence encodes CATSRAGDLYEQYF.

Details on this clone: This sample includes further DNA sequences coding for the same CDR3. The J gene is TRBJ2-3, the V gene TRBV29-1; maybe TRBD2 (5 bases). Deletions cut 6 bases from V and 1 base from J, with 8 bases between. CDR3 length: 12 amino acids. Per germline, CDR1 SQVTM and CDR2 ANQGSEA. CDR3 sequence: CSVSGGTDTQYF. CDR3 DNA sequence: TGCAGCGTCAGCGGAGGCACAGATACGCAGTATTTT.

The rearrangement uses TRBV29-1 and TRBJ2-5; 11 positions agree with TRBD1. Germline V lookup: CDR1 SQVTM, CDR2 ANQGSEA. The CDR3 totals 13 residues. V lost 7 bases and J lost 1; bases outside the gene matches: 2. CDR3 nucleotides: TGCAGCGGGACAGGGGGCCCCCAAGAGACCCAGTACTTC. Translation gives CSGTGGPQETQYF.

The V gene is TRBV5-1, the J gene TRBJ2-6; possibly TRBD1 for D (5 bases). Trimming stripped 1 base from V and 0 bases from J, with 11 bases between. The CDR3 runs 17 residues. CDR1 and CDR2 from the germline V gene are SGHRS and YFSETQ. The CDR3 coding sequence is TGCGCCAGCAGCTTGTGGACACAGGACTCTGGGGCCAACGTCCTGACTTTC. Translation gives CASSLWTQDSGANVLTF.

The chain couples TRBV18 to TRBJ2-7, with D possibly TRBD1 on 5 matching bases. Trimming took off 3 bases at V and 5 bases at J, with 11 bases between the two ends. The CDR3 runs to 13 residues. Germline V gene lookup returns CDR1 KGHSH and CDR2 LQKENI. This CDR3 is CASSPKGIDEQYF. For the CDR3, the DNA is TGTGCCAGCTCACCGAAGGGGATCGACGAGCAGTACTTC.